This is a list of T cell receptor beta chains from one sample in a study of blood T cell dynamics during melanoma immunotherapy. Method: immunoSEQ multiplex PCR; TCRdb's copy keeps in-frame clones and lacks some. Among 13,000 to 15,000 clones listed, 80% to 90% were seen once. The source was blood, collected from a patient treated with checkpoint blockade. These receptors all stem from a human donor with melanoma. Both conserved end residues are part of each CDR3. A D gene is named only where the DNA matches it firmly. Only some rows state a clone size, as once, few, many or a class for expanded clones.

>TRBD1|TRBJ1-1|TRBV4-1|NA
CASSQVGQGDTEAFF
TGCGCCAGCAGCCAGGTGGGACAGGGCGACACTGAAGCTTTCTTT
>TRBD1|TRBJ2-3|TRBV28|NA
CASSFLGTVADTQYF
TGTGCCAGCAGTTTTTTGGGGACAGTGGCAGATACGCAGTATTTT
>NA|TRBJ1-4|TRBV5-4|NA
CASSPGTLKNEKLFF
TGTGCCAGCAGCCCGGGAACCCTAAAAAATGAAAAACTGTTTTTT
>NA|TRBJ1-1|TRBV2|few
CVSRGREAFF
TGTGTTAGTCGGGGTCGTGAAGCTTTCTTT
>NA|TRBJ1-4|TRBV4-3|NA
CASSQVATNEKLFF
TGCGCCAGCAGCCAAGTTGCAACTAATGAAAAACTGTTTTTT
>TRBD1|TRBJ1-3|TRBV12-5|NA
CASGLDPGQARPSGNTIYF
TGTGCTAGTGGTTTGGACCCGGGACAGGCTCGTCCCTCTGGAAACACCATATATTTT
>NA|TRBJ2-5|TRBV29-1|NA
CSVELGDQQETQYF
TGCAGCGTTGAGTTGGGGGATCAACAAGAGACCCAGTACTTC
>TRBD1|TRBJ2-1|TRBV6-5|once
CASSLGQGGSEQFF
TGTGCCAGCAGTTTAGGACAGGGGGGAAGTGAGCAGTTCTTC
>TRBD1|TRBJ2-3|TRBV6-5|NA
CASRWTGTSTDTQYF
TGTGCCAGCAGGTGGACAGGCACTAGCACAGATACGCAGTATTTT
>TRBD1|TRBJ1-5|TRBV9|NA
CASGGGYSNQPQHF
TGTGCCAGCGGAGGGGGCTATAGCAATCAGCCCCAGCATTTT
>NA|TRBJ2-3|TRBV13|NA
CASSLMEGMDTQYF
TGTGCCAGCAGCTTAATGGAGGGAATGGATACGCAGTATTTT
>NA|TRBJ1-5|TRBV7-5|NA
CARSPISGVNQPQHF
TGTGCCAGAAGCCCTATATCAGGCGTCAATCAGCCCCAGCATTTT
>TRBD1|TRBJ1-6|TRBV18|NA
CASSPSQGARSPLHF
TGTGCCAGCTCACCTTCACAGGGGGCGCGATCACCCCTCCACTTT
>NA|TRBJ2-5|TRBV7-3|NA
CASSFGSQETQYF
TGTGCCAGCAGCTTTGGTAGCCAAGAGACCCAGTACTTC
>NA|TRBJ2-7|TRBV20-1|NA
CSARLESEQYF
TGCAGTGCTAGACTGGAAAGCGAGCAGTACTTC
>NA|TRBJ2-2|TRBV9|NA
CASSPTAIQVPSTGELFF
TGTGCCAGCAGCCCAACCGCCATTCAGGTTCCCTCCACCGGGGAGCTGTTTTTT
>NA|TRBJ1-5|TRBV7-2|NA
CASSSMTGVNQPQHF
TGTGCCAGCAGCTCCATGACGGGAGTCAATCAGCCCCAGCATTTT
>NA|TRBJ1-5|TRBV7-2|NA
CASSPQGDQPQHF
TGTGCCAGCAGCCCCCAAGGAGATCAGCCCCAGCATTTT
>NA|TRBJ2-3|TRBV9|NA
CASSVQGGQGAVNTQYF
TGTGCCAGCAGCGTACAGGGGGGTCAGGGAGCCGTGAATACGCAGTATTTT
>NA|TRBJ1-2|TRBV7-8|NA
CASSLTDNGYTF
TGTGCCAGCAGCTTAACAGACAATGGCTACACCTTC
>TRBD2|TRBJ2-7|TRBV2|NA
CASSQISGTSGSDGQYF
TGTGCCAGCAGTCAGATTAGCGGGACTAGCGGGAGTGACGGGCAGTACTTC
>NA|TRBJ2-7|TRBV4-3|NA
CASSQDYGAGYEQYF
TGCGCCAGCAGCCAAGATTACGGGGCTGGGTACGAGCAGTACTTC
>TRBD2|TRBJ2-7|TRBV4-2|NA
CASGGGAGNAKAYEQYF
TGTGCCAGCGGGGGGGGAGCAGGGAACGCTAAGGCCTACGAGCAGTACTTC
>TRBD2|TRBJ2-7|TRBV4-3|NA
CASSQDHTAGGTYEQYF
TGCGCCAGCAGCCAAGATCACACCGCGGGGGGTACCTACGAGCAGTACTTC
>NA|TRBJ2-5|TRBV5-1|NA
CASSLGGSGTQYF
TGCGCCAGCAGCTTGGGGGGGAGCGGGACCCAGTACTTC
>NA|TRBJ2-3|TRBV6-5|NA
CASSFSRGRTDTQYF
TGTGCCAGCAGTTTTTCTCGGGGCCGCACAGATACGCAGTATTTT
>TRBD2|TRBJ2-1|TRBV5-6|NA
CASRLAGGMMDEQFF
TGTGCCAGCAGATTAGCGGGAGGTATGATGGATGAGCAGTTCTTC
>TRBD2|TRBJ2-5|TRBV4-2|NA
CASSQVVQAGGFETQYF
TGTGCCAGCAGCCAAGTAGTCCAAGCGGGAGGATTTGAGACCCAGTACTTC
>NA|TRBJ1-1|TRBV27|NA
CASSPPGRAKTEAFF
TGTGCCAGCAGTCCCCCAGGGAGGGCGAAAACTGAAGCTTTCTTT
>NA|TRBJ1-2|TRBV29-1|NA
CSVLDSPLGGYTF
TGCAGCGTGCTGGACAGCCCCCTTGGAGGCTACACCTTC
>NA|TRBJ2-7|TRBV2|NA
CASSERGKGSYEQYF
TGTGCCAGCAGTGAACGGGGAAAGGGATCCTACGAGCAGTACTTC
>NA|TRBJ2-3|TRBV4-1|once
CASSQVNLVITDTQYF
TGCGCCAGCAGCCAAGTAAACCTCGTAATCACAGATACGCAGTATTTT
>TRBD1|TRBJ1-2|TRBV5-6|NA
CASSSTGDYGYTF
TGTGCCAGCAGCTCGACAGGGGACTATGGCTACACCTTC
>NA|TRBJ1-1|TRBV19|NA
CASSTYREGEAFF
TGTGCCAGTAGTACGTACAGGGAGGGTGAAGCCTTCTTT
>NA|TRBJ1-1|TRBV6-6|NA
CASMGDTEAFF
TGTGCCAGCATGGGTGACACTGAAGCTTTCTTT
>NA|TRBJ2-1|TRBV9|NA
CASSVSYRDPNYNEQFF
TGTGCCAGCAGCGTATCCTACAGGGACCCTAACTACAATGAGCAGTTCTTC
>NA|TRBJ2-7|TRBV30|NA
CAWRSPGFYEQYF
TGTGCCTGGAGGTCACCAGGATTCTACGAGCAGTACTTC
>NA|TRBJ2-1|TRBV4-3|NA
CASSQDGEVHEQFF
TGCGCCAGCAGCCAAGATGGCGAGGTCCATGAGCAGTTCTTC
>NA|TRBJ2-7|TRBV6-5|NA
CASSYSRRNKFYEQYF
TGTGCCAGCAGTTACTCGAGGCGTAATAAGTTCTACGAGCAGTACTTC
>NA|TRBJ1-5|TRBV12-5|NA
CASGPGLVTGNQPQHF
TGTGCTAGTGGTCCCGGGTTAGTGACAGGCAATCAGCCCCAGCATTTT
>NA|TRBJ2-7|TRBV7-8|NA
CASSLGAGFGADEQYF
TGTGCCAGCAGCTTAGGTGCAGGTTTCGGAGCAGACGAGCAGTACTTC
>NA|TRBJ1-3|TRBV23-1|NA
CVRTRYSGNTIYF
TGCGTCCGGACAAGGTACTCTGGAAACACCATATATTTT
>NA|TRBJ2-7|TRBV7-3|NA
CASSFSAPGQGRDEQYF
TGTGCCAGCAGCTTCAGCGCTCCGGGTCAGGGTCGGGACGAGCAGTACTTC
>NA|TRBJ2-7|TRBV9|NA
CASSPTGLGEQYF
TGTGCCAGCAGCCCTACAGGGTTAGGCGAGCAGTACTTC
>NA|TRBJ1-3|TRBV9|NA
CASSAPGNTIYF
TGTGCCAGCAGCGCCCCTGGAAACACCATATATTTT
>NA|TRBJ2-7|TRBV4-3|NA
CASSQDFPHEQYF
TGCGCCAGCAGCCAAGATTTTCCCCACGAGCAGTACTTC
>TRBD2|TRBJ2-2|TRBV11-2|few
CASSFASGTTGELFF
TGTGCCAGCAGCTTCGCTAGCGGGACAACCGGGGAGCTGTTTTTT
>TRBD2|TRBJ2-5|TRBV27|NA
CASSAGRVDGPGPQYF
TGTGCCAGCAGTGCGGGGAGGGTTGATGGGCCGGGCCCCCAGTACTTC
>NA|TRBJ2-7|TRBV5-4|NA
CASSFVGSHNEQYF
TGTGCCAGCAGCTTCGTCGGGAGCCACAACGAGCAGTACTTC
>NA|TRBJ2-4|TRBV4-3|NA
CASSQDSVGEGAKNIQYF
TGCGCCAGCAGCCAAGATTCTGTGGGGGAAGGAGCCAAAAACATTCAGTACTTC
>NA|TRBJ2-7|TRBV15|few
CATSRESVSGPYEDEQYF
TGTGCCACCAGCAGAGAGAGCGTTAGCGGCCCCTATGAGGACGAGCAGTACTTC
>TRBD1|TRBJ2-3|TRBV6-5|NA
CASSYTKDRGHTQYF
TGTGCCAGCAGTTACACCAAGGACAGGGGGCATACGCAGTATTTT
>TRBD1|TRBJ2-3|TRBV5-1|NA
CASSVGQGIMDTQYF
TGCGCCAGCAGCGTAGGACAGGGGATAATGGATACGCAGTATTTT
>NA|TRBJ1-1|TRBV9|NA
CASSDAGNTEAFF
TGTGCCAGCAGCGATGCAGGTAACACTGAAGCTTTCTTT
>NA|TRBJ1-2|TRBV27|NA
CASSYRQGHGYTF
TGTGCCAGCAGTTATAGGCAGGGCCATGGCTACACCTTC
>TRBD1|TRBJ1-2|TRBV25-1|few
CASSPGQGARSF
TGTGCCAGCAGCCCAGGACAGGGGGCGAGGTCCTTC